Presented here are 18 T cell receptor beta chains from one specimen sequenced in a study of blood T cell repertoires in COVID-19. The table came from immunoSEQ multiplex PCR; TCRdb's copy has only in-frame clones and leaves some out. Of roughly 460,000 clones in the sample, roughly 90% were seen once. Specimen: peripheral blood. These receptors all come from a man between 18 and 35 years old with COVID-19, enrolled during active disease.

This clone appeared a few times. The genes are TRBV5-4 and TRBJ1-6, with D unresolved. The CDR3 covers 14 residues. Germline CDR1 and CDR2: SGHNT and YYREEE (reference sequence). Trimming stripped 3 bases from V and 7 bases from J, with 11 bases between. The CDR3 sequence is CASSSVSPNSPLHF. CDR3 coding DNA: TGTGCCAGCAGCTCCGTTTCCCCCAATTCACCCCTCCACTTT.

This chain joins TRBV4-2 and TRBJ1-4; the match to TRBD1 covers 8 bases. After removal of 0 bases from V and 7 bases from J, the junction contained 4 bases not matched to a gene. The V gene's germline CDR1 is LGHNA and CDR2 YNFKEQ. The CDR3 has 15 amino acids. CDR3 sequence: CASSQDSTGGEKLFF. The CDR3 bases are TGTGCCAGCAGCCAAGATTCTACAGGGGGTGAAAAACTGTTTTTT.

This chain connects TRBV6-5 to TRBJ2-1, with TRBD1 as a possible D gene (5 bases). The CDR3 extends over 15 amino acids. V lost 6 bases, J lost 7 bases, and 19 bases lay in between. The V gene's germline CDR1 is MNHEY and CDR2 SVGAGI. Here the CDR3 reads CASRHQGAVRNEQFF. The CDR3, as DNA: TGTGCCAGCAGACACCAGGGTGCCGTTAGGAATGAGCAGTTCTTC.

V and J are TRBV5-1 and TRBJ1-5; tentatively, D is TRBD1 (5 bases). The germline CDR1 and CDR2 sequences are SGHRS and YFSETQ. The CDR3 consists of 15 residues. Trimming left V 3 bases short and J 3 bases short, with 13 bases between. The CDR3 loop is CASSWTWGDNQPQHF. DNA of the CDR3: TGCGCCAGCAGCTGGACCTGGGGGGACAATCAGCCCCAGCATTTT.

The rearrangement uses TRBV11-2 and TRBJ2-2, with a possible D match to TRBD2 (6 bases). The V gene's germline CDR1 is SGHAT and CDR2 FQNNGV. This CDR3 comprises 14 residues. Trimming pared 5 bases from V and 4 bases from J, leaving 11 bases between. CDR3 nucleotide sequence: TGTGCCAGCAGCCGCGGGACGGGCACCGGGGAGCTGTTTTTT. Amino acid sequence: CASSRGTGTGELFF.

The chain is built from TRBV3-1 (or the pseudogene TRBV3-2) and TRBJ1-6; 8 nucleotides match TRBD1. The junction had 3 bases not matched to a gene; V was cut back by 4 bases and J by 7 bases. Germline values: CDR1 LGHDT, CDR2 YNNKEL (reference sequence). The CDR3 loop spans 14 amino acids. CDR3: CASSPNRGNSPLHF. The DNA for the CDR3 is TGTGCCAGCAGCCCAAACAGGGGGAATTCACCCCTCCACTTT.

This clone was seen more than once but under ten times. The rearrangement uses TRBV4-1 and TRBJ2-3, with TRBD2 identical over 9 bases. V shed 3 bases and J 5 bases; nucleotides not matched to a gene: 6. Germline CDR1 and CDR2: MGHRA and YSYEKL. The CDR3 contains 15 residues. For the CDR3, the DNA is TGCGCCAGCAGCCATACTCGCGGGAGGGAAGATACGCAGTATTTT. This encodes CASSHTRGREDTQYF.

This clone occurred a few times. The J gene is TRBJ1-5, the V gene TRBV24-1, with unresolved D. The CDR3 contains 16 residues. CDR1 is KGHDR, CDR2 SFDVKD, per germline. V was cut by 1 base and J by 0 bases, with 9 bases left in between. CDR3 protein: CATSDFRANSNQPQHF. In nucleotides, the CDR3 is TGTGCCACCAGTGATTTTCGAGCTAATAGCAATCAGCCCCAGCATTTT.

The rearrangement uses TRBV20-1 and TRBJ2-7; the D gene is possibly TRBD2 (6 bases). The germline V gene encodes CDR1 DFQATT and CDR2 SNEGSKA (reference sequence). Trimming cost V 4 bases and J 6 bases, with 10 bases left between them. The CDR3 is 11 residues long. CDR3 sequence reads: CSAKDYSEQYF. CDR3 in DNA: TGCAGTGCTAAGGACTATTCCGAGCAGTACTTC.

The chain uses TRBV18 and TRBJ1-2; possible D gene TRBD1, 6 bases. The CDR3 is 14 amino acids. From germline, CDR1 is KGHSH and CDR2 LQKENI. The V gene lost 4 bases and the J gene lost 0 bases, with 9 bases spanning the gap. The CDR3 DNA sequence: TGTGCCAGCTCACTCGACAGGACTAACTATGGCTACACCTTC. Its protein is CASSLDRTNYGYTF.

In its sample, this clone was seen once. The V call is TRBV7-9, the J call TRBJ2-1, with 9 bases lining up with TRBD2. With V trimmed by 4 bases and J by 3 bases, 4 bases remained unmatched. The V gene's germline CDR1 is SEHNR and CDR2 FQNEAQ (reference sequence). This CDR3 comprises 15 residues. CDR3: CASSSLSGSYNEQFF. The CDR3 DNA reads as TGTGCCAGCAGCTCGCTTAGCGGGAGCTACAATGAGCAGTTCTTC.

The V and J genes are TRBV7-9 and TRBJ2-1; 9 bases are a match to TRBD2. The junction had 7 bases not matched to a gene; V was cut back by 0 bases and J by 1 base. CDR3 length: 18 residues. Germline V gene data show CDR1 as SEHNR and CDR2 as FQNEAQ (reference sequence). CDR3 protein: CASSLAPTTSGSYNEQFF. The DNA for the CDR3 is TGTGCCAGCAGCTTAGCGCCGACAACTAGCGGGTCCTACAATGAGCAGTTCTTC. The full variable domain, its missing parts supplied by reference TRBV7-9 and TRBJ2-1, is DTGVSQNPRHKITKRGQNVTFRCDPISEHNRLYWYRQTLGQGPEFLTYFQNEAQLEKSRLLSDRFSAERPKGSFSTLEIQRTEQGDSAMYLCASSLAPTTSGSYNEQFFGPGTRLTVL.

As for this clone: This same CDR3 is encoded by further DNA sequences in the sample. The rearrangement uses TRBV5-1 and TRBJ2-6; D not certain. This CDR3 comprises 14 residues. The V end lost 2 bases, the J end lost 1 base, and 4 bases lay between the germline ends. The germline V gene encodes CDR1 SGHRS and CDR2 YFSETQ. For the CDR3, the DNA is TGCGCCAGCAGCTTCAGTTCTGGGGCCAACGTCCTGACTTTC. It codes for CASSFSSGANVLTF.

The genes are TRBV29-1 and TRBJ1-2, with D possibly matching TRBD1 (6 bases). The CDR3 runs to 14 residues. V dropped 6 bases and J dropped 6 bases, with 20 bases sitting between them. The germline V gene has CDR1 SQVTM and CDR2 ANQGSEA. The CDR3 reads CSVPLHTGSHGYTF. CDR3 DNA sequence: TGCAGCGTCCCCCTCCACACAGGGAGCCATGGCTACACCTTC.

The CDR3 bases are TGCAGCGTGCGTAAAGGGGGAGGGCCACAAGAGACCCAGTACTTC. Its translation is CSVRKGGGPQETQYF. The chain uses TRBV29-1 and TRBJ2-5; TRBD2 is a possible D gene (7 bases). The CDR3 contains 15 residues. Per the germline V gene, CDR1 is SQVTM and CDR2 is ANQGSEA. Trimming took off 6 bases at V and 2 bases at J, with 19 bases between the two ends.

The DNA of the CDR3 is TGTGCCAGCAGCTTCTCGACTCCCTACGAGCAGTACTTC. Amino acid sequence: CASSFSTPYEQYF. V is TRBV7-2 and J is TRBJ2-7; D uncertain. Trimming removed 3 bases at V and 2 bases at J, with 8 bases between. The CDR3 extends over 13 amino acids. Germline CDR1 reads SGHTA; CDR2 reads FQGNSA. Complete variable domain (other parts from reference TRBV7-2 and TRBJ2-7): GAGVSQSPSNKVTEKGKDVELRCDPISGHTALYWYRQSLGQGLEFLIYFQGNSAPDKSGLPSDRFSAERTGGSVSTLTIQRTQQEDSAVYLCASSFSTPYEQYFGPGTRLTVT.

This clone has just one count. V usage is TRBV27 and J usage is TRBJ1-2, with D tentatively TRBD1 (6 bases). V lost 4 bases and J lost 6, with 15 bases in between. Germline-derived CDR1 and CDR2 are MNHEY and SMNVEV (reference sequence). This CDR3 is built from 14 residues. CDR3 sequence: CASSSINSGDGYTF. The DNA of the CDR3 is TGTGCCAGCAGTTCAATTAACTCAGGGGATGGCTACACCTTC.

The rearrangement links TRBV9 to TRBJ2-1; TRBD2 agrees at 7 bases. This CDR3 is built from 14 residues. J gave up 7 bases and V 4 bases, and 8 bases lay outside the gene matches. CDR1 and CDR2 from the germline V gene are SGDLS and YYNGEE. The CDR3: CASSTTGTKNEQFF. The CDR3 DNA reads TGTGCCAGCAGCACCACCGGGACTAAAAATGAGCAGTTCTTC.